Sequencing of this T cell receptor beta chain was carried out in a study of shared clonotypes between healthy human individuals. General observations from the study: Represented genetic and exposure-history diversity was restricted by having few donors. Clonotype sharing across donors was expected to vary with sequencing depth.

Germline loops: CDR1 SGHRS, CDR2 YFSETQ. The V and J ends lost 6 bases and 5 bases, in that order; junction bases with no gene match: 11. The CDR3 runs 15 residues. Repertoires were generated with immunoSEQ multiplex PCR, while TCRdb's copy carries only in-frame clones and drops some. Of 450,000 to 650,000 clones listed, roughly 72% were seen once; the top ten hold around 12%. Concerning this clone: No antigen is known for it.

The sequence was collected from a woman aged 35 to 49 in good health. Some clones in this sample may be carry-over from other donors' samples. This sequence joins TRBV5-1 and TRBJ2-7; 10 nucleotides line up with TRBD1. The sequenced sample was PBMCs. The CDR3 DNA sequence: TGCGCCAGCAAAAACCGGGACAGGGGTAACCACGAGCAGTACTTC. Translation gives CASKNRDRGNHEQYF.